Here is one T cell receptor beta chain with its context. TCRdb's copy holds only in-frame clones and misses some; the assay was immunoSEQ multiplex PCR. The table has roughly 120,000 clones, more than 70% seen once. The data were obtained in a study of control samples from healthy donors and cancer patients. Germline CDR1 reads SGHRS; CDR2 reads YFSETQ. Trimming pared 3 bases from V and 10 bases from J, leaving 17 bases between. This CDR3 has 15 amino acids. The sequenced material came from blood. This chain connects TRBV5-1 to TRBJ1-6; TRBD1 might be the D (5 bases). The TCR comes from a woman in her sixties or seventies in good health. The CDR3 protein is CASSSVGVRDSPLHF. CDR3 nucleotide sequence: TGCGCCAGCAGCTCGGTGGGGGTACGTGACTCACCCCTCCACTTT. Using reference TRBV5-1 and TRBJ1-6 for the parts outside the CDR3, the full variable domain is KAGVTQTPRYLIKTRGQQVTLSCSPISGHRSVSWYQQTPGQGLQFLFEYFSETQRNKGNFPGRFSGRQFSNSRSEMNVSTLELGDSALYLCASSSVGVRDSPLHFGNGTRLTVT.